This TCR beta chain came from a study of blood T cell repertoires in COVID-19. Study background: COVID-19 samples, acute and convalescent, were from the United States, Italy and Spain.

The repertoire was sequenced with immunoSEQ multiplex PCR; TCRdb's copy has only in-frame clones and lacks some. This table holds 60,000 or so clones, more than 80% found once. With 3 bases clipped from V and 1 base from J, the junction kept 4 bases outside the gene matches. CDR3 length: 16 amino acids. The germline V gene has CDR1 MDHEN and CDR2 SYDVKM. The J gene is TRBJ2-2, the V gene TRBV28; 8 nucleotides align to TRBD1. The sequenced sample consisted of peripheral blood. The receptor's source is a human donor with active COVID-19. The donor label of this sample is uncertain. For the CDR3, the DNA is TGTGCCAGCAGTTTTCTACAGGGGGAGAACACCGGGGAGCTGTTTTTT. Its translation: CASSFLQGENTGELFF.